This TCR beta chain was sequenced in a study of blood T cell repertoires in COVID-19. Overall study context: The origin of the acute and convalescent COVID-19 samples was the United States, Italy and Spain. Nucleic acid was either cDNA or gDNA, and it came from T cells, B-cell-depleted T cells, or PBMCs.

Source study methods: The authors estimated nucleated cell counts from reference gene primer amplification. TCRdb's table, derived via immunoSEQ multiplex PCR, lists solely in-frame clones and lacks some. V, J and clone size are taken as reported in that table, and D and trimming were inferred from the DNA itself. This table holds some 87,000 clones, around 82% found once. Trimming stripped 2 bases from V and 0 bases from J, with 16 bases between. Germline CDR1 is KGHSH and CDR2 is LQKENI. The CDR3 consists of 17 residues. Material: peripheral blood. The J gene is TRBJ1-2, the V gene TRBV18, with D perhaps TRBD1 (5 bases). This TCR was recovered from a man at least 80 years old with active or convalescent COVID-19. CDR3 DNA sequence: TGTGCCAGCTCACCAGTCACAAGGGGTCAAGCTAACTATGGCTACACCTTC. It is translated as CASSPVTRGQANYGYTF.